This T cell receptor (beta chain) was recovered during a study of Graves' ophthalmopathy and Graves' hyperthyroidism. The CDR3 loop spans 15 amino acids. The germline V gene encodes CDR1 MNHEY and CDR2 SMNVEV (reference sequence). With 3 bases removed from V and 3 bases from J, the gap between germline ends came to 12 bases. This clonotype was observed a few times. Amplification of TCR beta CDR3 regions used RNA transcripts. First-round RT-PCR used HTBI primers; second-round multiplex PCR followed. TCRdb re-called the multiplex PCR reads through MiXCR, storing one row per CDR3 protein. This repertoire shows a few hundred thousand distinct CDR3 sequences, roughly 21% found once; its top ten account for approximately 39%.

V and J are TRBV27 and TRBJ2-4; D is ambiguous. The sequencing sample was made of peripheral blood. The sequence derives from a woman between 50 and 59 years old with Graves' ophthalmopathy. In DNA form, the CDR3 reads TGTGCCAGCAGTTTTTCGGGTTTAGGCAAAAACATTCAGTACTTC. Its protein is CASSFSGLGKNIQYF.